Listed here are 4 T cell receptor beta chains from one sample, sequenced in a study of blood T cell repertoires in COVID-19. Assay used: immunoSEQ multiplex PCR; TCRdb lists only in-frame clones, some missing. The data show roughly 70,000 clones, about four fifths seen once. The sequencing input was peripheral blood. These receptors were taken from a man aged 65-85 years who had recovered from COVID-19.

The V gene is TRBV6-6, the J gene TRBJ1-1; 9 positions agree with TRBD1. With 5 bases clipped from V and 3 bases from J, the junction kept 7 bases outside the gene matches. CDR3 length: 15 residues. In germline, CDR1 is MNHNY, CDR2 SVGAGI (reference sequence). The CDR3 reads CASSPQGADDTEAFF. The DNA of the CDR3 is TGTGCCAGCAGTCCACAGGGGGCCGACGACACTGAAGCTTTCTTT.

The CDR3: CATRRSRGNTEAFF. CDR3 nucleotides: TGTGCCACCAGGAGAAGCAGGGGGAACACTGAAGCTTTCTTT. J is TRBJ1-1 and V is TRBV15; TRBD1 might be the D (6 bases). Trimming pared 6 bases from V and 1 base from J, leaving 12 bases between. The length of the CDR3 is 14 residues. The germline gives CDR1 LNHNV, CDR2 YYDKDF (reference sequence).

The chain joins TRBV19 to TRBJ2-1; 7 bases map to TRBD2. Germline CDR1 reads LNHDA; CDR2 reads SQIVND (reference sequence). The CDR3 length is 17 residues. V dropped 2 bases and J dropped 0; count of bases not matched to a gene: 7. CDR3 region: CASSITSRGVSYNEQFF. The DNA for the CDR3 is TGTGCCAGTAGTATAACGAGTCGGGGGGTCTCCTACAATGAGCAGTTCTTC.

The rearrangement links TRBV5-6 to TRBJ1-2, with a weak D call TRBD1 (5 bases). The V gene lost 0 bases and the J gene lost 0 bases, with 18 bases spanning the gap. The CDR3 has 18 residues. Germline V gives CDR1 SGHDT, CDR2 YYEEEE. CDR3 DNA: TGTGCCAGCAGCTTGGTTGGGGCGCCAGGGACTACTAACTATGGCTACACCTTC. Its translation: CASSLVGAPGTTNYGYTF.